This passage covers 27 T cell receptor beta chains from one sample sequenced in a study of blood T cell repertoires in COVID-19. The data were produced by immunoSEQ multiplex PCR, yet TCRdb's version contains in-frame clones alone and is incomplete. The sample lists 120,000 or so clones, just under 85% occurring once. The sequencing input was peripheral blood. The source of these receptors is a woman between 45 and 65 years old with acute or convalescent COVID-19.

The V call is TRBV3-1 (or the pseudogene TRBV3-2), the J call TRBJ1-2; a possible D gene is TRBD1 (5 bases). The CDR3 is 12 amino acids. The V gene lost 10 bases and the J gene lost 5 bases, with 14 bases spanning the gap. In germline, CDR1 is LGHDT, CDR2 YNNKEL (reference sequence). This CDR3 reads CATWDGGYGYTF. DNA of the CDR3: TGTGCCACCTGGGACGGGGGGTATGGCTACACCTTC.

This clone showed up just once. This chain uses TRBV3-1 (or the pseudogene TRBV3-2) with TRBJ2-1; 8 nucleotides agree with TRBD2. J gave up 8 bases and V 0 bases, and 6 bases lay outside the gene matches. The CDR3 is made up of 15 amino acids. Germline CDR1 LGHDT, CDR2 YNNKEL (reference sequence). CDR3 in amino acids: CASSQDPGGLDEQFF. DNA of the CDR3: TGTGCCAGCAGCCAAGACCCGGGGGGGCTCGATGAGCAGTTCTTC.

This clone was picked up a small number of times. V gene TRBV2 combines with J gene TRBJ1-1, with TRBD1 matching 9 bases. With V trimmed by 6 bases and J by 8 bases, 4 bases remained unmatched. This CDR3 has 12 amino acids. From germline, CDR1 is SNHLY and CDR2 FYNNEI. CDR3 region: CASRAGQGEAFF. For the CDR3, the DNA is TGTGCCAGCAGGGCAGGACAGGGGGAAGCTTTCTTT.

The rearrangement uses TRBV12-5 and TRBJ2-1; 11 bases align to TRBD1. With 4 bases clipped from V and 8 bases from J, the junction kept 4 bases outside the gene matches. This CDR3 contains 14 residues. Looked up from germline, CDR1 is LGHNT and CDR2 is FRNRAP. In DNA form, the CDR3 reads TGTGCTAGTGGTTCCGGACAGGGGGCTTATGAGCAGTTCTTC. It codes for CASGSGQGAYEQFF.

Notes on this clone: This sample also contains other DNA sequences that code for the same CDR3. The CDR3 bases are TGTGCCAGCAGCCAAGGCGGGGGAAACACTGAAGCTTTCTTT. Encoded protein: CASSQGGGNTEAFF. The gene calls are TRBV3-1 (or the pseudogene TRBV3-2) and TRBJ1-1; a possible D gene is TRBD1 (5 bases). This CDR3 contains 14 residues. V was trimmed by 1 base and J by 2 bases, leaving 8 bases between them. The V gene's germline CDR1 is LGHDT and CDR2 YNNKEL (reference sequence).

The rearrangement joins TRBV4-1 to TRBJ2-6; the D is unclear. The germline V gene encodes CDR1 MGHRA and CDR2 YSYEKL. The V end lost 0 bases, the J end lost 0 bases, and 12 bases lay between the germline ends. The CDR3 length is 18 residues. The CDR3 sequence is CASSQDASGNSGANVLTF. As DNA, the CDR3 is TGCGCCAGCAGCCAAGACGCGTCAGGTAACTCTGGGGCCAACGTCCTGACTTTC.

The CDR3 sequence is CAWSLGGMNTEAFF. As DNA, the CDR3 is TGTGCCTGGAGTTTGGGGGGGATGAACACTGAAGCTTTCTTT. The chain combines TRBV30 with TRBJ1-1; TRBD1 is a possible D gene (5 bases). This CDR3 spans 14 amino acids. V was cut by 2 bases and J by 0 bases, with 10 bases left in between. The germline V gene has CDR1 GTSNPN and CDR2 SVGIG (reference sequence). The complete variable domain, with remaining parts taken from reference TRBV30 and TRBJ1-1, reads SQTIHQWPATLVQPVGSPLSLECTVEGTSNPNLYWYRQAAGRGLQLLFYSVGIGQISSEVPQNLSASRPQDRQFILSSKKLLLSDSGFYLCAWSLGGMNTEAFFGQGTRLTVV.

This clone appeared once. The V call is TRBV5-1, the J call TRBJ2-3; TRBD2 agrees at 7 bases. CDR1 and CDR2 (germline): SGHRS, YFSETQ. The CDR3 extends over 15 amino acids. Trimming took 4 bases from V and 0 from J; bases not matched to a gene: 5. The CDR3 DNA sequence: TGCGCCAGCAGCCCCCCGGGGGGAAGCACAGATACGCAGTATTTT. Translating gives CASSPPGGSTDTQYF.

V and J are TRBV27 and TRBJ1-2; TRBD1 agrees at 10 bases. V was pared by 8 bases and J by 1 base, with 10 bases of the junction left unmatched. Germline V gene data show CDR1 as MNHEY and CDR2 as SMNVEV (reference sequence). The CDR3 totals 16 residues. The CDR3 spells CASPKPGQGVNYGYTF. The CDR3 DNA sequence: TGTGCCAGCCCGAAACCCGGACAGGGGGTTAACTATGGCTACACCTTC.

The chain couples TRBV3-1 (or the pseudogene TRBV3-2) to TRBJ1-1; 7 bases align to TRBD1. With 6 bases clipped from V and 2 bases from J, the junction kept 6 bases outside the gene matches. This CDR3 has 14 amino acids. The germline gives CDR1 LGHDT, CDR2 YNNKEL (reference sequence). The DNA of the CDR3 is TGTGCCAGCAGTTATACAGGGGCCAACACTGAAGCTTTCTTT. This codes for CASSYTGANTEAFF.

This clone has only one observation. The CDR3 loop is CASSPPGHGAEAFF. The CDR3 DNA reads TGTGCCAGCAGCCCCCCGGGACATGGCGCTGAAGCTTTCTTT. The rearrangement joins TRBV5-6 to TRBJ1-1; possible D gene TRBD1, 6 bases. Trimming left V 4 bases short and J 6 bases short, with 16 bases between. Germline assignment: CDR1 SGHDT and CDR2 YYEEEE. The CDR3 is 14 amino acids.

The chain uses TRBV5-4 and TRBJ2-5; 7 bases match TRBD2. After removal of 7 bases from V and 0 bases from J, the junction contained 12 bases not matched to a gene. This CDR3 comprises 16 residues. The germline CDR1 and CDR2 sequences are SGHNT and YYREEE (reference sequence). CDR3 protein: CASGRGGSGDQETQYF. As DNA, the CDR3 is TGTGCCAGCGGAAGGGGAGGGAGTGGGGACCAAGAGACCCAGTACTTC.

This chain uses TRBV11-2 with TRBJ1-3, with D possibly matching TRBD1 (5 bases). Trimming removed 2 bases at V and 4 bases at J, with 9 bases between. In germline, CDR1 is SGHAT, CDR2 FQNNGV. The CDR3 runs to 14 residues. The chain's CDR3 is CASSLQGFGNTIYF. CDR3 coding DNA: TGTGCCAGCAGCTTACAGGGATTCGGAAACACCATATATTTT.

This chain links TRBV12-3 or TRBV12-4 with TRBJ1-2; D gene ambiguous. Trimming removed 3 bases at V and 5 bases at J, with 7 bases between. CDR3 length equals 12 residues. The DNA for the CDR3 is TGTGCCAGCAGTTTGAGGGCTTATGGCTACACCTTC. Its translation is CASSLRAYGYTF.

The chain joins TRBV27 to TRBJ1-6, with D unclear. The V gene's germline CDR1 is MNHEY and CDR2 SMNVEV (reference sequence). The CDR3 runs to 15 residues. V lost 5 bases to trimming and J lost 3 bases, with 11 bases between them. The CDR3 region has the DNA TGTGCCAGCAGTCCACGGGAATACTATAATTCACCCCTCCACTTT. It translates to CASSPREYYNSPLHF.

The CDR3 DNA follows: TGTGCCAGTAGTAGGATCGGGTTTGACGGGAACTATTCACCCCTCCACTTT. This gives the protein CASSRIGFDGNYSPLHF. This sequence joins TRBV19 and TRBJ1-6; no reliable D call. The CDR3 is 17 residues long. V was shortened by 4 bases and J by 8 bases, with 21 bases between the two germline ends. Germline V gene lookup returns CDR1 LNHDA and CDR2 SQIVND (reference sequence).

This chain joins TRBV6-1 and TRBJ1-6; the D gene is possibly TRBD1 (5 bases). Germline CDR1 is MNHNS and CDR2 is SASEGT. Deletions cut 1 base from V and 9 bases from J, with 10 bases between. The CDR3 contains 14 residues. CDR3 amino acids: CASSEGQNGSPLHF. DNA for the CDR3: TGTGCCAGCAGTGAAGGACAGAACGGTTCACCCCTCCACTTT.

This chain connects TRBV7-3 to TRBJ1-1; D call uncertain. With 5 bases removed from V and 5 bases from J, the gap between germline ends came to 15 bases. The CDR3 is 14 residues long. CDR1 is SGHTA, CDR2 FQGTGA, per germline. The CDR3 loop reads CASSTGGEGTEAFF. CDR3 bases: TGTGCCAGCAGCACGGGAGGAGAAGGGACTGAAGCTTTCTTT. Using reference TRBV7-3 and TRBJ1-1 for the parts outside the CDR3, the full variable domain is GAGVSQTPSNKVTEKGKYVELRCDPISGHTALYWYRQSLGQGPEFLIYFQGTGAADDSGLPNDRFFAVRPEGSVSTLKIQRTERGDSAVYLCASSTGGEGTEAFFGQGTRLTVV.

V is TRBV6-1 and J is TRBJ1-5; possible D gene TRBD1, 6 bases. The CDR3 spans 19 residues. Germline CDR1 is MNHNS and CDR2 is SASEGT. V lost 2 bases and J 1 base, leaving 21 bases between the germline ends. The CDR3 DNA reads TGTGCCAGCAGTGAAATTAACGTCGTGGGGGCCACCAGCAATCAGCCCCAGCATTTT. It specifies CASSEINVVGATSNQPQHF.

DNA of the CDR3: TGCAGTGCTAGTTCGGGAGACTATGGCTACACCTTC. Encoded protein: CSASSGDYGYTF. The chain recombines TRBV20-1 with TRBJ1-2, with D unresolved. The germline V and J ends were trimmed by 3 bases and 3 bases, with 8 bases remaining between them. Germline assignment: CDR1 DFQATT and CDR2 SNEGSKA (reference sequence). The CDR3 is made up of 12 amino acids.

The chain combines TRBV19 with TRBJ1-5; 7 bases fit TRBD1. Germline trimming cut 2 bases from V and 6 bases from J; bases unmatched to any gene: 4. The CDR3 extends over 14 amino acids. Germline V CDR1 and CDR2: LNHDA, SQIVND (reference sequence). The CDR3 bases are TGTGCCAGTAGTATAAGACAGGGAACTCAGCCCCAGCATTTT. Its translation: CASSIRQGTQPQHF.

The chain employs TRBV7-9 and TRBJ2-3; a weak D match, TRBD1 (6 bases). The ends were cut back, 1 base at V and 4 bases at J, with 12 bases in the middle. The CDR3 runs 15 residues. Germline V gene lookup returns CDR1 SEHNR and CDR2 FQNEAQ (reference sequence). CDR3 region: CASSLGDIESDTQYF. For the CDR3, the DNA is TGTGCCAGCAGCTTAGGGGACATAGAGTCAGATACGCAGTATTTT.

In this sample, this clone turned up once. This chain uses TRBV19 with TRBJ1-1; TRBD1 might be the D (5 bases). CDR3 length: 16 amino acids. Trimming pared 0 bases from V and 4 bases from J, leaving 15 bases between. Looked up from germline, CDR1 is LNHDA and CDR2 is SQIVND (reference sequence). The CDR3 DNA sequence: TGTGCCAGTAGTATAGAGGGCAGGGCTTTGGGCACTGAAGCTTTCTTT. Its protein is CASSIEGRALGTEAFF.

This chain uses TRBV10-1 with TRBJ1-2, with no clear D. Germline V gene data show CDR1 as WNHNN and CDR2 as SYGVQD (reference sequence). The CDR3 runs to 13 residues. Trimming removed 5 bases at V and 0 bases at J, with 7 bases between. The CDR3: CASSLSANYGYTF. CDR3 nucleotides: TGCGCCAGCAGTTTATCTGCTAACTATGGCTACACCTTC.

V gene TRBV7-9 combines with J gene TRBJ1-4; 7 bases agree with TRBD1. V shed 4 bases and J 3 bases; nucleotides not matched to a gene: 5. The CDR3 is 15 amino acids. The germline CDR1 and CDR2 sequences are SEHNR and FQNEAQ (reference sequence). In nucleotides, the CDR3 is TGTGCCAGCAGCTCAGGGACAGCTCCTAATGAAAAACTGTTTTTT. Amino acid sequence: CASSSGTAPNEKLFF. Looking up the rest from reference TRBV7-9 and TRBJ1-4 gives the full variable domain: DTGVSQNPRHKITKRGQNVTFRCDPISEHNRLYWYRQTLGQGPEFLTYFQNEAQLEKSRLLSDRFSAERPKGSFSTLEIQRTEQGDSAMYLCASSSGTAPNEKLFFGSGTQLSVL.

Only one count was recorded for this clone. V gene TRBV2 combines with J gene TRBJ2-7; 10 positions match TRBD1. In germline, CDR1 is SNHLY, CDR2 FYNNEI. Trimming at V came to 4 bases and at J to 2 bases, leaving 2 bases not matched to a gene. This CDR3 comprises 14 residues. The DNA of the CDR3 is TGTGCCAGCAGTGTGGGGACAGGGGCCTACGAGCAGTACTTC. Translating it yields CASSVGTGAYEQYF.

The CDR3 protein is CASSQDVRLAGDNEQFF. As DNA, the CDR3 is TGTGCCAGCAGCCAAGATGTTCGGCTAGCGGGGGACAATGAGCAGTTCTTC. The J gene is TRBJ2-1, the V gene TRBV3-1 (or the pseudogene TRBV3-2); 10 positions match TRBD2. CDR1 is LGHDT and CDR2 is YNNKEL in the germline V gene (reference sequence). The CDR3 is made up of 17 amino acids. J gave up 5 bases and V 0 bases, and 7 bases lay outside the gene matches.